Following are 2 T cell receptor beta chains from one sample sequenced in a study of blood T cell repertoires in COVID-19. Profiled with immunoSEQ multiplex PCR; TCRdb holds only in-frame clones, not every one. The table has about 150,000 clones, under 95% seen once; the top ten hold around 0.55%. Sequences were obtained from peripheral blood. Receptor source: a man in his fifties with acute or convalescent COVID-19.

The chain employs TRBV19 and TRBJ1-2, with 9 bases aligning to TRBD1. The CDR3 is 13 residues long. The V and J ends lost 7 bases and 4 bases, in that order; junction bases with no gene match: 4. The germline V gene has CDR1 LNHDA and CDR2 SQIVND (reference sequence). The CDR3 here is CASTMDRGYGYTF. The CDR3 DNA reads TGTGCCAGTACCATGGACAGGGGCTATGGCTACACCTTC.

The chain combines TRBV28 with TRBJ1-2, with D perhaps TRBD1 (5 bases). V was shortened by 4 bases and J by 2 bases, with 29 bases between the two germline ends. The CDR3 has 20 amino acids. The germline V gene encodes CDR1 MDHEN and CDR2 SYDVKM. In DNA form, the CDR3 reads TGTGCCAGCAGTTCAGCTTCAGGGTGGGCCCAGACCGACGGAAACTATGGCTACACCTTC. Translation: CASSSASGWAQTDGNYGYTF.